This TCR beta chain was recovered during a study of T cell responses to AZD1222 COVID-19 vaccine. Assay used: immunoSEQ multiplex PCR; TCRdb lists only in-frame clones, some missing. The table lists approximately 190,000 clones, 90% to 95% of them singletons, with over 7.5% in the top ten. Regarding the study as a whole: Baseline seropositivity occurred in only six AZD1222 recipients. The sample set comprised mostly white British donors with more females, and clonal diversity was possibly underestimated. The study reported that nearly half of spike-specific TCRs target unmutated variant regions. Repertoire sampling occurred only after the peak T cell response.

In the case of this clone: Its cognate antigen is unknown.

The CDR3 is 15 amino acids. Germline CDR1 SGHRS, CDR2 YFSETQ. Trimming removed 7 bases from V and 4 bases from J; junction bases left unmatched: 7. The starting material was peripheral blood, obtained on day 0 of AZD1222 vaccination. This clonotype originated in an adult in good health. V is TRBV5-1 and J is TRBJ2-1, with 11 nucleotides matching TRBD2. The CDR3, as DNA: TGCGCCAGCGGAACCGGGACTAGCGGATACAATGAGCAGTTCTTC. Translation gives CASGTGTSGYNEQFF.